Described below is a single TCR beta chain sequence and its context. Its target is unknown. This entry comes from a study of T cell repertoires in cytomegalovirus infection. Across the study: Selection of CMV epitopes for the study included recently identified HLA-C-restricted and well-studied HLA-B-restricted ones. The study, taken as a whole, reports: Cumulative frequency of public TCR beta families picked out carriers of CMV plus the relevant HLA.

The ends lost 3 bases at V and 8 bases at J; junction bases unmatched: 8. CDR3 size: 15 residues. CDR1 SGHRS and CDR2 YFSETQ come from the germline V gene. MiXCR was run by TCRdb on the reads, yielding one entry per CDR3 protein. The profile shows around 310,000 distinct CDR3 sequences, 25% to 35% of them singletons. J is TRBJ1-4 and V is TRBV5-1; 9 bases agree with TRBD1. The specimen comprised cultured PBMCs, sampled from culture after CMV antigen stimulation. This clonotype was sampled from a human donor in good health (CMV status not recorded). Some clones in this sample may be carry-over from other donors' samples. CDR3: CASSSTGQGMEKLFF. In nucleotides, the CDR3 is TGCGCCAGCAGCTCGACGGGACAGGGTATGGAAAAACTGTTTTTT.